This T cell receptor beta chain was retrieved from a study of T cell repertoires in aging, cancer and after chemotherapy. Germline-derived CDR1 and CDR2 are LGHNA and YSLEER. Trimming left V 1 base short and J 6 bases short, with 15 bases between. The CDR3 covers 15 residues. A mixed TRB-A/B primer pool amplified rearranged TRB by multiplex touch-down PCR. From the multiplex PCR reads, TCRdb called clonotypes with MiXCR, one entry per CDR3 protein. This sample yields over 3,500 distinct CDR3 sequences, of which around 28% are seen a single time; less than 20% belongs to the top ten. In the case of this clonotype: Its antigen remains unknown.

TCR beta rearrangements were amplified from peripheral blood genomic DNA. The study's findings and limits: Untreated cancer patients had significantly lower blood TCR diversity than age-matched healthy donors. In cancer patients, declining TCR diversity with age involved lost richness and lost evenness.

V usage is TRBV4-3 and J usage is TRBJ1-2; TRBD1 is a possible D gene (6 bases). This sequence originates from a human donor with a solid tumor. The sequencing input was blood. DNA for the CDR3: TGCGCCAGCAGCCAAGTTGCACAGGGAGGGGATGGCTACACCTTC. This encodes CASSQVAQGGDGYTF.